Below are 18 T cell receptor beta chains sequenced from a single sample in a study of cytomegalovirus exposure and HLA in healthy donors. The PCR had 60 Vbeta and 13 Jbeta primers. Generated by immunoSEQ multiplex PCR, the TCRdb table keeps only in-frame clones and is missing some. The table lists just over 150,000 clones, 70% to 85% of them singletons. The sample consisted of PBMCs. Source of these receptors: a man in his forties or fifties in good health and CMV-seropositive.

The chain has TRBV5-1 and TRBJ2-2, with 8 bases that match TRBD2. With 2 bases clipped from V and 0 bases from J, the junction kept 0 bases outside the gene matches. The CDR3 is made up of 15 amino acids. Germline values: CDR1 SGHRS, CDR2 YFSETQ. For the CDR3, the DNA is TGCGCCAGCAGCTTTAGCGGGACGAACACCGGGGAGCTGTTTTTT. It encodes CASSFSGTNTGELFF.

This CDR3 is CASSLLAGDTGELFF. CDR3 nucleotides: TGTGCCAGCAGCTTACTAGCGGGAGACACCGGGGAGCTGTTTTTT. The V and J genes are TRBV7-3 and TRBJ2-2; 10 nucleotides align to TRBD2. Germline V gene data show CDR1 as SGHTA and CDR2 as FQGTGA. With 2 bases clipped from V and 3 bases from J, the junction kept 0 bases outside the gene matches. This CDR3 has 15 residues.

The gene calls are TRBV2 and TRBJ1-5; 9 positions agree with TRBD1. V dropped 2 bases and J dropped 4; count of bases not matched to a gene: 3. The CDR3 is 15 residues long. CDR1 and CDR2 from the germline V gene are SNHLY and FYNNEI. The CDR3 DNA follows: TGTGCCAGCAGTGAATTCGGACAGGGGAATCAGCCCCAGCATTTT. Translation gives CASSEFGQGNQPQHF.

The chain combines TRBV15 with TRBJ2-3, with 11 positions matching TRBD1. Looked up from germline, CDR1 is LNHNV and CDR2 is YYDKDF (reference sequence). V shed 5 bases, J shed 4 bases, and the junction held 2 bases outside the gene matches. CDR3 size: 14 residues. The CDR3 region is CATSWGQGADTQYF. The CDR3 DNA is TGTGCCACCAGCTGGGGACAGGGGGCAGATACGCAGTATTTT.

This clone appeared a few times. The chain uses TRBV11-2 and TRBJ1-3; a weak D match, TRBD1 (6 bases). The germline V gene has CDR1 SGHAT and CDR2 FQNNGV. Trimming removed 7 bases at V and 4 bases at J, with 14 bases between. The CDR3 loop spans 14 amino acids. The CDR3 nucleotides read TGTGCCAGCACCCAAGGAGACAGGGGAAACACCATATATTTT. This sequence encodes CASTQGDRGNTIYF.

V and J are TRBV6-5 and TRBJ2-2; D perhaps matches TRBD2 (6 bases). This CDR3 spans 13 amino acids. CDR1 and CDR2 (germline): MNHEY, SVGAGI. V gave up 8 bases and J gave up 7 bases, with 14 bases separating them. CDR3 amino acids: CASAPGRHGELFF. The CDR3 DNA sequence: TGTGCCAGCGCACCAGGGAGGCACGGGGAGCTGTTTTTT.

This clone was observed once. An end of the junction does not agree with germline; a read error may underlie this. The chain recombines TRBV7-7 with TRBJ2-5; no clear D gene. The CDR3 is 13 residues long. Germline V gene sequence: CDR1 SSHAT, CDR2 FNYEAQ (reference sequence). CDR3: CASSLDVMETQYF. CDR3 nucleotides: TGTGCTAGCAGCTTAGATGTTATGGAGACCCAGTACTTC.

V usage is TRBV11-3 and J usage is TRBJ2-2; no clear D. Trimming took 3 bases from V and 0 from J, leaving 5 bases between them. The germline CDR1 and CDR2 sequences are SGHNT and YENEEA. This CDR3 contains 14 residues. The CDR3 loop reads CASSLGPNTGELFF. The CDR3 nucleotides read TGTGCCAGCAGCTTGGGCCCGAACACCGGGGAGCTGTTTTTT.

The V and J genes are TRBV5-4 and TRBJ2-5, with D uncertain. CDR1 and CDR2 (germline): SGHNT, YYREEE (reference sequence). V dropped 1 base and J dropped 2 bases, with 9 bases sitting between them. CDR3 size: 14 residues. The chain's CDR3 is CASSLTAEQETQYF. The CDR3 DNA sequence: TGTGCCAGCAGCTTGACGGCGGAGCAAGAGACCCAGTACTTC.

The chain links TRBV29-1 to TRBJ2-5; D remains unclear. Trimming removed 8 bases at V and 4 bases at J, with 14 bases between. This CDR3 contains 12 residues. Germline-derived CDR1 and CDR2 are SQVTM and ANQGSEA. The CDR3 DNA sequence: TGCAGCCGGCGGCTTAATGGAGAGACCCAGTACTTC. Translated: CSRRLNGETQYF. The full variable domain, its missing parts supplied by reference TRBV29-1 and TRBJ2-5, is SAVISQKPSRDICQRGTSLTIQCQVDSQVTMMFWYRQQPGQSLTLIATANQGSEATYESGFVIDKFPISRPNLTFSTLTVSNMSPEDSSIYLCSRRLNGETQYFGPGTRLLVL.

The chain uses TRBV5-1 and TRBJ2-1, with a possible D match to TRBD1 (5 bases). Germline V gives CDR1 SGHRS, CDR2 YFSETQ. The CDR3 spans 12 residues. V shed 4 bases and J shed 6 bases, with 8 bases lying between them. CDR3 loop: CASSKRGNEQFF. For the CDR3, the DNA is TGCGCCAGCAGCAAAAGGGGCAATGAGCAGTTCTTC.

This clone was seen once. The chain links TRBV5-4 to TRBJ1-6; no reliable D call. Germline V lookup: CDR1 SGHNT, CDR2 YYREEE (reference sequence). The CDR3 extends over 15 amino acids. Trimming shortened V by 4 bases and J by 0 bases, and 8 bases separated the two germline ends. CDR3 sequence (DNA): TGTGCCAGCAGCCCGGGAAGCTCCTATAATTCACCCCTCCACTTT. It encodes CASSPGSSYNSPLHF.

The CDR3 here is CASSGRSTDGELFF. For the CDR3, the DNA is TGTGCCAGCAGTGGACGGTCGACAGACGGGGAGCTGTTTTTT. J is TRBJ2-2 and V is TRBV2; possible D gene TRBD1, 5 bases. Between the trimmed V and J ends, which lost 4 bases and 7 bases, there was a span of 13 bases. Germline lookup yields CDR1 SNHLY and CDR2 FYNNEI. The CDR3 runs to 14 residues.

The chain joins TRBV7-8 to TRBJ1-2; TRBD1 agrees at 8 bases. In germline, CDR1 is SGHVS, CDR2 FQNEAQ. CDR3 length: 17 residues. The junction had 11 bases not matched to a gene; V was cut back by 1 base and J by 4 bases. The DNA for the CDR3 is TGTGCCAGCAGCTTAGTCGCGGGACAGGAGATTCTCTATGGCTACACCTTC. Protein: CASSLVAGQEILYGYTF.

This CDR3 is CASTYRDYGYTF. The DNA for the CDR3 is TGTGCCAGCACGTACAGGGACTATGGCTACACCTTC. This sequence joins TRBV2 and TRBJ1-2; possibly TRBD1 for D (6 bases). V lost 7 bases and J 3 bases, leaving 9 bases between the germline ends. Germline V gene lookup returns CDR1 SNHLY and CDR2 FYNNEI. The CDR3 is made up of 12 amino acids.

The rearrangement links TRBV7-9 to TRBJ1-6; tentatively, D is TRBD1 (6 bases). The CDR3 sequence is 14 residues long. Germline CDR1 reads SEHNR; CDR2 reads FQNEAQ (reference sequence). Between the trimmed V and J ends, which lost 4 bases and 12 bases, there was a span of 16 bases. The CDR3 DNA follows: TGTGCCAGCAGCTCCTCCAGGGGACGAGGACCCCTCCACTTT. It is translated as CASSSSRGRGPLHF. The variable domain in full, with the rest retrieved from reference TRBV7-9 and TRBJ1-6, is DTGVSQNPRHKITKRGQNVTFRCDPISEHNRLYWYRQTLGQGPEFLTYFQNEAQLEKSRLLSDRFSAERPKGSFSTLEIQRTEQGDSAMYLCASSSSRGRGPLHFGNGTRLTVT.

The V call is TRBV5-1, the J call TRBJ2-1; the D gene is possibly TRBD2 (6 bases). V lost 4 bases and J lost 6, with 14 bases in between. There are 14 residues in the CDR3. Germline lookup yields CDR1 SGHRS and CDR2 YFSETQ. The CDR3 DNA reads TGCGCCAGCAGCGGACTATTGTTGCCCAATGAGCAGTTCTTC. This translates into CASSGLLLPNEQFF.

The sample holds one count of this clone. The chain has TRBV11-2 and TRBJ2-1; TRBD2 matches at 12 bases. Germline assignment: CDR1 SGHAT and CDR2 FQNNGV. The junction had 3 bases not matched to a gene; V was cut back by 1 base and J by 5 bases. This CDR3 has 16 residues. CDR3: CASSLASGRGNNEQFF. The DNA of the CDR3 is TGTGCCAGCAGCTTAGCTAGCGGGAGGGGAAACAATGAGCAGTTCTTC.